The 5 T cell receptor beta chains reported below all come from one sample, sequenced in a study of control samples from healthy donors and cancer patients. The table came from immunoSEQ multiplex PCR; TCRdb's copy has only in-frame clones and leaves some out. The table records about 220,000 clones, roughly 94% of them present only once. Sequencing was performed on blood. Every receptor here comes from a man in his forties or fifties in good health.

CDR3 sequence (DNA): TGTGCCAGCCGAGGGGGACAGGCAGGAAACACCATATATTTT. Translation: CASRGGQAGNTIYF. The V and J genes are TRBV28 and TRBJ1-3; 8 bases line up with TRBD1. Trimming at V came to 8 bases and at J to 4 bases, leaving 7 bases not matched to a gene. CDR3 size: 14 residues. Germline CDR1 MDHEN, CDR2 SYDVKM.

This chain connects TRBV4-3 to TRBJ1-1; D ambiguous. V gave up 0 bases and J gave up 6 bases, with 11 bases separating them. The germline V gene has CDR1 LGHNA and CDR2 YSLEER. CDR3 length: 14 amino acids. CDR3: CASSQDRSISEAFF. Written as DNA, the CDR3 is TGCGCCAGCAGCCAAGATCGATCGATTTCTGAAGCTTTCTTT.

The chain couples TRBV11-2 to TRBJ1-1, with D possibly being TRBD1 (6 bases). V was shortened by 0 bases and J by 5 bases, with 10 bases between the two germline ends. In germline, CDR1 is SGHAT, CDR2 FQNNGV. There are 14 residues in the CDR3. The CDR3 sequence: CASSLEGGRTEAFF. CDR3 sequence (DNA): TGTGCCAGCAGCTTAGAGGGGGGGCGTACTGAAGCTTTCTTT.

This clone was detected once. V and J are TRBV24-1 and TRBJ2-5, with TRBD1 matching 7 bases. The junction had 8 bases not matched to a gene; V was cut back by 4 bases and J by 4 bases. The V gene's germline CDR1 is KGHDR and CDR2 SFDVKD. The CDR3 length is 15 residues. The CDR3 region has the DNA TGTGCCACCAGTGACCCCGGCGCAGGGGGAGAGACCCAGTACTTC. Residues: CATSDPGAGGETQYF.

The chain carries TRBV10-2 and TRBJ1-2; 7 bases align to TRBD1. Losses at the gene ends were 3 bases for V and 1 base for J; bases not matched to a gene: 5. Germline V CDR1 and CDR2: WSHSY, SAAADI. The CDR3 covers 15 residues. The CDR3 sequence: CASSDWTGLNYGYTF. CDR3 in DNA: TGCGCCAGCAGTGACTGGACAGGACTTAACTATGGCTACACCTTC.